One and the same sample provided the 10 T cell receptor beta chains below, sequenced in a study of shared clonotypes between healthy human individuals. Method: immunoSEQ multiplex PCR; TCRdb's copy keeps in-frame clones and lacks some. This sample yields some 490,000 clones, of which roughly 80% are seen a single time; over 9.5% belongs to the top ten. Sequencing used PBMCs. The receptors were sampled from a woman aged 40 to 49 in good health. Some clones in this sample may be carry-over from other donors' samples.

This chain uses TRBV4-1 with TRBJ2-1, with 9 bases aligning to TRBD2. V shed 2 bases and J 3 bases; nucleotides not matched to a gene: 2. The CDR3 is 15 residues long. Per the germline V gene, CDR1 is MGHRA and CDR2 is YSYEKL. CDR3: CASSQSSGSYNEQFF. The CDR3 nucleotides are TGCGCCAGCAGCCAAAGTAGCGGGAGCTACAATGAGCAGTTCTTC.

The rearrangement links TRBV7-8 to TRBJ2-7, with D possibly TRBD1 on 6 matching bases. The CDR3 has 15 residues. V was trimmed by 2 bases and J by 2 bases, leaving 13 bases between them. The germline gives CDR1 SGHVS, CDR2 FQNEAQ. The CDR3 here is CASSLSRGSPYEQYF. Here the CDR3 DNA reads TGTGCCAGCAGCTTATCCAGGGGCAGTCCCTACGAGCAGTACTTC.

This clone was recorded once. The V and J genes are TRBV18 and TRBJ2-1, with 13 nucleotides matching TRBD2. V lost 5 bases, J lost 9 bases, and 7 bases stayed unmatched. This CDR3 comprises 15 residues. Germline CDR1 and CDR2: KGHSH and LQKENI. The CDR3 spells CASSSGLAGEGEQFF. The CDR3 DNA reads TGTGCCAGCTCATCCGGACTAGCGGGAGAGGGTGAGCAGTTCTTC.

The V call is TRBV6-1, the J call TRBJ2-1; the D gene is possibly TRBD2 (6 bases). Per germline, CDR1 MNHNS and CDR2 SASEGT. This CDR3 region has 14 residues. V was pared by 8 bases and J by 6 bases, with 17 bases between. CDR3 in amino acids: CASRTREGGNEQFF. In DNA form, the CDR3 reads TGTGCCAGCCGGACGAGAGAGGGAGGCAATGAGCAGTTCTTC.

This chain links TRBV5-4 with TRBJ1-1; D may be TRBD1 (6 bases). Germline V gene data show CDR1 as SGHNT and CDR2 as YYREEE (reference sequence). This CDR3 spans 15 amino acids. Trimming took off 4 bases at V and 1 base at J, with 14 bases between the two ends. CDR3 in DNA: TGTGCCAGCAGCACTGGACAGAACCAGAACACTGAAGCTTTCTTT. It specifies CASSTGQNQNTEAFF.

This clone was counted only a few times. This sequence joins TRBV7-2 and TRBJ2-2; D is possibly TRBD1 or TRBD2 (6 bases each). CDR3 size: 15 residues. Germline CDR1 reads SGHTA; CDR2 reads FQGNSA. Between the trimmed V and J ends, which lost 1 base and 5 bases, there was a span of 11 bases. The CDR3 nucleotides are TGTGCCAGCAGCTTAGATAGGGGGGCGACCGGGGAGCTGTTTTTT. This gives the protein CASSLDRGATGELFF.

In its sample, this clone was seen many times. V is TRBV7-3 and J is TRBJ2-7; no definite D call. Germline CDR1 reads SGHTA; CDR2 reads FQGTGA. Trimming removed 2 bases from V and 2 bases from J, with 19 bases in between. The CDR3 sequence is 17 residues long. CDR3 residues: CASSLEVGLHVPYEQYF. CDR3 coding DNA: TGTGCCAGCAGCTTAGAGGTCGGTCTTCATGTCCCCTACGAGCAGTACTTC.

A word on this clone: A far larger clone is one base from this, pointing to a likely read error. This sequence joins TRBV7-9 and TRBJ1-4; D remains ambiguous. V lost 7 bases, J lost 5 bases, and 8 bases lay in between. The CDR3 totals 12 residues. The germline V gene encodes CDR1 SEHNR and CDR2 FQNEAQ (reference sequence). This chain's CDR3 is CASMDVNEKLFF. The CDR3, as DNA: TGTGCCAGCATGGACGTCAATGAAAAACTGTTTTTT.

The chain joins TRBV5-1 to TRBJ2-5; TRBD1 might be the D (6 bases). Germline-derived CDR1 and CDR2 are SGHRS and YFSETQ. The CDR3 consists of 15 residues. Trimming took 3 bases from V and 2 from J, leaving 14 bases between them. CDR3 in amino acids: CASSSQPGQQETQYF. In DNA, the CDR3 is TGCGCCAGCAGCTCCCAACCTGGACAGCAAGAGACCCAGTACTTC.

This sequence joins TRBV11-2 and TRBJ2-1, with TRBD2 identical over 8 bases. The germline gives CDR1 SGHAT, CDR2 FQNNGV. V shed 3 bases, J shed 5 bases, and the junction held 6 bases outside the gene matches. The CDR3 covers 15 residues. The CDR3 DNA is TGTGCCAGCAGCTTCAGAACTAGCGGACACAATGAGCAGTTCTTC. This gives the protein CASSFRTSGHNEQFF.